This TCR beta chain was retrieved from a study of vaccination and CD4 T cells after COVID-19. Turning to the study itself: Median time from COVID diagnosis to post-COVID sampling was more than 95 days (35 to 161). Study outcomes and limitations: Vaccine-specific clones in convalescent patients were spike mono-reactive in 304 of 307 cases.

This clonotype was found a few times. Its specificity is not known. Time point noted: late sampling 161 to 241 days after vaccination in three convalescent patients. CDR1 is MNHEY and CDR2 is SMNVEV in the germline V gene (reference sequence). The CDR3 is 14 amino acids. The V end lost 3 bases, the J end lost 4 bases, and 12 bases lay between the germline ends. TCRdb re-called the PCR reads with MiXCR, one entry per CDR3 protein. The sample yields 30,000 to 40,000 distinct CDR3 sequences, 36% seen once. The material was CD4+ T cells from blood, obtained about 7 months after SARS-CoV-2 vaccination. This TCR derives from a human donor who had recovered from COVID-19. V gene TRBV27 combines with J gene TRBJ1-1; a weak D match, TRBD1 (6 bases). The CDR3 loop is CASSLHRVGTEAFF. DNA for the CDR3: TGTGCCAGCAGTTTGCACAGGGTCGGCACTGAAGCTTTCTTT.